Following are 19 T cell receptor beta chains from one sample sequenced in a study of OX40 agonist ivuxolimab in advanced cancers. The repertoire was sequenced with immunoSEQ multiplex PCR; TCRdb's copy has only in-frame clones and lacks some. The repertoire holds fewer than 25,000 clones, with 88% as singletons. Sequences were derived from CD4+ or CD8+ T cells sorted from blood, sampled in a trial of the OX40 agonist ivuxolimab. The receptors originated from an adult with an advanced solid tumor such as melanoma, head and neck, liver or kidney cancer.

V gene TRBV9 combines with J gene TRBJ2-1; D could derive from TRBD1 or TRBD2 (5 bases each). The CDR3 totals 15 residues. Per germline, CDR1 SGDLS and CDR2 YYNGEE. V lost 2 bases, J lost 3 bases, and 12 bases lay in between. For the CDR3, the DNA is TGTGCCAGCAGCGTTGGGGGTAGTTTCTACAATGAGCAGTTCTTC. It is translated as CASSVGGSFYNEQFF.

The rearrangement links TRBV9 to TRBJ2-1, with TRBD2 identical over 7 bases. Trimming removed 5 bases from V and 1 base from J; junction bases left unmatched: 6. This CDR3 has 15 residues. CDR1 and CDR2 from the germline V gene are SGDLS and YYNGEE. The CDR3 coding sequence is TGTGCCAGCAGTCCCAGGGAGGGTTCCTACAATGAGCAGTTCTTC. Amino acid sequence: CASSPREGSYNEQFF.

This sequence joins TRBV5-1 and TRBJ1-4; D not certain. CDR1 and CDR2 (germline): SGHRS, YFSETQ. CDR3 size: 15 residues. V gave up 4 bases and J gave up 3 bases, with 13 bases separating them. The CDR3 DNA follows: TGCGCCAGCAGCCCCTCCCGGGAACCTAATGAAAAACTGTTTTTT. Residues: CASSPSREPNEKLFF.

The chain has TRBV2 and TRBJ2-5, with 11 positions matching TRBD2. Germline V CDR1 and CDR2: SNHLY, FYNNEI. The CDR3 totals 15 residues. V lost 5 bases and J lost 2; bases outside the gene matches: 4. The CDR3 loop reads CASSSTSGVQETQYF. CDR3 nucleotide sequence: TGTGCCAGCAGTTCGACTAGCGGGGTTCAAGAGACCCAGTACTTC. Complete variable domain (other parts from reference TRBV2 and TRBJ2-5): EPEVTQTPSHQVTQMGQEVILRCVPISNHLYFYWYRQILGQKVEFLVSFYNNEISEKSEIFDDQFSVERPDGSNFTLKIRSTKLEDSAMYFCASSSTSGVQETQYFGPGTRLLVL.

The genes are TRBV5-5 and TRBJ2-7; 7 bases are a match to TRBD1. J was trimmed by 0 bases and V by 2 bases; bases with no gene match: 5. The CDR3 runs to 15 residues. CDR1 and CDR2 from the germline V gene are SGHKS and YYEKEE (reference sequence). CDR3 DNA sequence: TGTGCCAGCAGCTTACAGACAGGGCTCTCCTACGAGCAGTACTTC. Its protein product is CASSLQTGLSYEQYF.

This clone has a handful of counts. The chain joins TRBV5-1 to TRBJ1-5; 7 bases line up with TRBD1. There are 13 residues in the CDR3. Trimming removed 4 bases from V and 4 bases from J; junction bases left unmatched: 2. The germline V gene has CDR1 SGHRS and CDR2 YFSETQ. The CDR3 DNA follows: TGCGCCAGCAGCGCGGGACAGAATCAGCCCCAGCATTTT. The encoded protein is CASSAGQNQPQHF.

The chain couples TRBV6-1 to TRBJ2-7, with TRBD2 matching 11 bases. This CDR3 spans 15 amino acids. The germline V gene has CDR1 MNHNS and CDR2 SASEGT. The junction had 11 bases not matched to a gene; V was cut back by 8 bases and J by 5 bases. The DNA for the CDR3 is TGTGCCAGCGAGGCCACTAGCGGGAGCTCTAACGAGCAGTACTTC. Amino acids: CASEATSGSSNEQYF.

V is TRBV13 and J is TRBJ2-7; D is unresolved. The CDR3 runs 13 residues. V lost 2 bases and J lost 6, with 11 bases in between. Germline V gives CDR1 PRHDT, CDR2 FYEKMQ (reference sequence). Here the CDR3 reads CASSLLDMFEQYF. In DNA, the CDR3 is TGTGCCAGCAGCTTACTAGACATGTTCGAGCAGTACTTC.

The gene calls are TRBV11-2 and TRBJ2-4, with a weak D call TRBD1 (6 bases). The ends were cut back, 1 base at V and 0 bases at J, with 10 bases in the middle. The CDR3 consists of 16 residues. Germline V gene lookup returns CDR1 SGHAT and CDR2 FQNNGV. The CDR3 coding sequence is TGTGCCAGCAGCTTAGTGCACAGGGCAGCCAAAAACATTCAGTACTTC. It is translated as CASSLVHRAAKNIQYF.

CDR3 bases: TGTGCCAGCTCACCCGGGAGGCAATACCGTAACACTGAAGCTTTCTTT. It codes for CASSPGRQYRNTEAFF. The chain uses TRBV18 and TRBJ1-1; D uncertain. The CDR3 has 16 amino acids. Trimming stripped 3 bases from V and 2 bases from J, with 16 bases between. The germline CDR1 and CDR2 sequences are KGHSH and LQKENI.

The CDR3 bases are TGTGCCAGCAGCGTAGCACTGGGACAGGGGGGTGAAAAACTGTTTTTT. It is translated as CASSVALGQGGEKLFF. The rearrangement uses TRBV9 and TRBJ1-4; 11 positions match TRBD1. There are 16 residues in the CDR3. After removal of 0 bases from V and 7 bases from J, the junction contained 5 bases not matched to a gene. The germline V gene has CDR1 SGDLS and CDR2 YYNGEE.

V and J are TRBV25-1 and TRBJ1-1, with 9 bases fitting TRBD1. V trimming: 11 bases; J trimming: 4 bases; junction bases outside the gene matches: 8. The CDR3 loop spans 13 amino acids. Germline-derived CDR1 and CDR2 are MGHDK and SYGVNS. Here the CDR3 reads CALDRGKSTEAFF. In nucleotides, the CDR3 is TGTGCCTTGGACAGGGGAAAGAGCACTGAAGCTTTCTTT.

This clone has only a few counts. V and J are TRBV4-1 and TRBJ1-1; the D gene is possibly TRBD1 (6 bases). Germline CDR1 is MGHRA and CDR2 is YSYEKL. The CDR3 is 16 amino acids. The ends were cut back, 5 bases at V and 3 bases at J, with 19 bases in the middle. The CDR3 region is CASSSPYDRIHTEAFF. As DNA, the CDR3 is TGCGCCAGCAGCTCCCCATACGACAGGATACACACTGAAGCTTTCTTT.

The V gene is TRBV6-1, the J gene TRBJ2-7, with 9 bases lining up with TRBD2. J gave up 4 bases and V 5 bases, and 6 bases lay outside the gene matches. The germline CDR1 and CDR2 sequences are MNHNS and SASEGT. The CDR3 has 14 amino acids. The CDR3 is CASSFGLAMYEQYF. The CDR3 DNA reads TGTGCCAGCAGTTTCGGACTAGCGATGTACGAGCAGTACTTC.

The V and J genes are TRBV19 and TRBJ2-2; D uncertain. The V end lost 7 bases, the J end lost 6 bases, and 15 bases lay between the germline ends. Germline V gene data show CDR1 as LNHDA and CDR2 as SQIVND (reference sequence). This CDR3 region has 14 residues. The CDR3 DNA sequence: TGTGCCAGTACCACCCTAGTGCACCCCGGGGAGCTGTTTTTT. Its protein product is CASTTLVHPGELFF.

A word on this clone: This sample also contains other DNA sequences that code for the same CDR3. V gene TRBV5-1 combines with J gene TRBJ1-1, with a tentative D call TRBD1 (5 bases). CDR3 length: 14 amino acids. Germline V gene lookup returns CDR1 SGHRS and CDR2 YFSETQ. Trimming left V 0 bases short and J 0 bases short, with 6 bases between. The CDR3 sequence is CASSLGTLNTEAFF. The CDR3 nucleotides are TGCGCCAGCAGCTTGGGGACACTGAACACTGAAGCTTTCTTT.

DNA for the CDR3: TGTGCCAGTAGTGCCCAACGGGACAGTGCTGAAAAACTGTTTTTT. This translates into CASSAQRDSAEKLFF. The chain couples TRBV19 to TRBJ1-4; TRBD1 agrees at 7 bases. The CDR3 is made up of 15 amino acids. Germline CDR1 is LNHDA and CDR2 is SQIVND (reference sequence). V was clipped by 5 bases and J by 7 bases; unmatched bases: 10.

This clone was detected only once. V is TRBV10-2 and J is TRBJ1-2, with a weak D call TRBD1 (5 bases). The CDR3 is 12 residues long. The germline V gene has CDR1 WSHSY and CDR2 SAAADI. V dropped 8 bases and J dropped 4 bases, with 11 bases sitting between them. The CDR3 DNA is TGCGCCAGCCGCCGAGACAGCTATGGCTACACCTTC. This translates into CASRRDSYGYTF.

The chain recombines TRBV5-4 with TRBJ2-3, with TRBD2 as a possible D gene (5 bases). The V and J ends lost 4 bases and 2 bases respectively, with 11 bases between them. CDR3 length equals 14 residues. Germline V gene data show CDR1 as SGHNT and CDR2 as YYREEE (reference sequence). In DNA, the CDR3 is TGTGCCAGCAGCGCGAGGGAGTTCACAGATACGCAGTATTTT. It yields the protein CASSAREFTDTQYF. Together with reference TRBV5-4 and TRBJ2-3, the CDR3 gives the full variable domain: ETGVTQSPTHLIKTRGQQVTLRCSSQSGHNTVSWYQQALGQGPQFIFQYYREEENGRGNFPPRFSGLQFPNYSSELNVNALELDDSALYLCASSAREFTDTQYFGPGTRLTVL.